These T cell receptor beta chains were read from a single sample in a study of blood T cell repertoires in COVID-19. The assay was immunoSEQ multiplex PCR, and TCRdb's table has in-frame clones only and misses some. The sample has about 92,000 clones; around 90% are singletons. Material: peripheral blood. The receptors stem from a woman aged 55-70 years with COVID-19, enrolled during active disease. The CDR3 runs from the conserved cysteine through the conserved F or W. Each record gives: J gene, V gene, D gene, CDR3 DNA, CDR3 protein. The D gene is left open where the match is weak.

j_gene: TRBJ1-5; v_gene: TRBV7-6; d_gene: -; CDR3nt: TGTGCCAGCAGCCTTCTCGGGACACAGAGCAATCAGCCCCAGCATTTT; CDR3aa: CASSLLGTQSNQPQHF
j_gene: TRBJ2-5; v_gene: TRBV30; d_gene: -; CDR3nt: TGTGCCGCTAGCCGGGGTTTGGGGACCCAGTACTTC; CDR3aa: CAASRGLGTQYF
j_gene: TRBJ2-1; v_gene: TRBV4-3; d_gene: TRBD2; CDR3nt: TGCGCCAGCAGCCAAGAACTAGCGGAGCACAATGAGCAGTTCTTC; CDR3aa: CASSQELAEHNEQFF
j_gene: TRBJ1-1; v_gene: TRBV4-2; d_gene: -; CDR3nt: TGTGCCAGCAGCCAAGTGCGAGGGATGAACACTGAAGCTTTCTTT; CDR3aa: CASSQVRGMNTEAFF
j_gene: TRBJ1-1; v_gene: TRBV5-5; d_gene: -; CDR3nt: TGTGCCAGCAGCATACGGACAGCAGCGAACACTGAAGCTTTCTTT; CDR3aa: CASSIRTAANTEAFF
j_gene: TRBJ1-2; v_gene: TRBV11-3; d_gene: TRBD1; CDR3nt: TGTGCCAGCAGCTGGTCAGGGGGAGAAGGCTACACCTTC; CDR3aa: CASSWSGGEGYTF
j_gene: TRBJ2-5; v_gene: TRBV7-9; d_gene: TRBD2; CDR3nt: TGTGCCAGCAGCCCTCCCCGACTAGCGCAAAACCAAGAGACCCAGTACTTC; CDR3aa: CASSPPRLAQNQETQYF
j_gene: TRBJ2-7; v_gene: TRBV19; d_gene: -; CDR3nt: TGTGCCAGTAGTATATCGACAGGCTACGAGCAGTACTTC; CDR3aa: CASSISTGYEQYF
j_gene: TRBJ2-1; v_gene: TRBV28; d_gene: TRBD1; CDR3nt: TGTGCCAGCAATAGGGCAGGGGGCCTCTACAATGAGCAGTTCTTC; CDR3aa: CASNRAGGLYNEQFF
j_gene: TRBJ1-2; v_gene: TRBV4-3; d_gene: -; CDR3nt: TGCGCCAGCAGCCAATACAGGAACTATGGCTACACCTTC; CDR3aa: CASSQYRNYGYTF
j_gene: TRBJ1-2; v_gene: TRBV12-3/TRBV12-4; d_gene: -; CDR3nt: TGTGCCAGCAGCACAGGACAAGGCTATGGCTACACCTTC; CDR3aa: CASSTGQGYGYTF